This record covers a single T cell receptor (beta chain). Antigen specificity is unknown. TCRdb re-called the 5' RACE reads, yielding one record per CDR3 amino acid sequence without DNA. The sample includes about 160,000 distinct CDR3 sequences. The sample originates from a study of monozygotic twins with inflammatory bowel disease. General observations from the study: Limited statistical power may explain no repertoire similarity difference between concordant and discordant twins. Among IBD patients, fewer clonotypes were shared with others than among healthy twins, especially with disease activity.

The template was total RNA from whole blood, with no T cell sorting. The CDR3 extends over 13 amino acids. The germline gives CDR1 DFQATT, CDR2 SNEGSKA (reference sequence). The sample comprised blood. The chain uses TRBV20-1 and TRBJ2-2. This clonotype was obtained from a human donor with ulcerative colitis or Crohn's disease, or a healthy co-twin of an affected twin (not recorded which). CDR3 protein: CSAKFANTGELFF.